This T cell receptor beta chain was retrieved from a study of human T cells and chemical hapten exposure. Study-level results: Expanded TCRs created a significantly greater count of big CDR3 similarity clusters than controls did. Patch test scores rose with PT1 expanded TCR counts, a positive correlation.

As to this clonotype: The target antigen is unknown.

TCRdb itself ran the RACE reads through MiXCR, one entry per CDR3 protein. In the table there are some 350,000 distinct CDR3 sequences, over 6% of which are singletons. Documented time point: patch test 2, 6 weeks after DPC sensitization. The treatment denotes: therapeutic diphenylcyclopropenone sensitization with weekly scalp DPC. The germline CDR1 and CDR2 sequences are MNHEY and SVGAGI. The CDR3 is 16 residues long. Trimming pared 3 bases from V and 8 bases from J, leaving 17 bases between. The source was whole blood, collected in connection with sensitization to the hapten diphenylcyclopropenone (DPC). The source is a woman aged 18 to 35 with alopecia areata. Some clones in this sample may be carry-over from other donors' samples. The chain has TRBV6-5 and TRBJ1-6; no definite D call. CDR3 amino acids: CASSYTGQINDSPLHF. The CDR3 nucleotides are TGTGCCAGCAGTTATACGGGTCAAATCAATGATTCACCCCTCCACTTT.